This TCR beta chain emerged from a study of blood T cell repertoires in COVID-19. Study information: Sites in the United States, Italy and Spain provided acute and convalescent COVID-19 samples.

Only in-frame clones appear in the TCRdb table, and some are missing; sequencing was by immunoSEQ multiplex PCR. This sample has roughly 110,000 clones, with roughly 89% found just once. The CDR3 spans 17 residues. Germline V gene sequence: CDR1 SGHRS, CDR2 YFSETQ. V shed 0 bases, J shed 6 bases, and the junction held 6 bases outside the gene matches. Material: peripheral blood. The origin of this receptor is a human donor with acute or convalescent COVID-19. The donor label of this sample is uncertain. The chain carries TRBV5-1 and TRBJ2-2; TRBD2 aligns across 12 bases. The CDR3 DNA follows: TGCGCCAGCAGCTTGGTGCTAGCGGGAGGGCGTGCCGGGGAGCTGTTTTTT. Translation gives CASSLVLAGGRAGELFF.